The rows below give T cell receptor beta chains drawn from one sample of a study of T cell responses to AZD1222 COVID-19 vaccine. The data were produced by immunoSEQ multiplex PCR, yet TCRdb's version contains in-frame clones alone and is incomplete. The data show around 130,000 clones, roughly 86% seen once. Source: peripheral blood, taken on day 0 of AZD1222 vaccination. The receptors were gathered from an adult in good health. The CDR3 runs from the conserved cysteine through the conserved F or W. The order of the fields is clone size, D gene, J gene, V gene, CDR3 protein, CDR3 DNA. The D gene is left open where the match is weak. Not all rows give a size; the values are once, few, many and, for expanded clones, a class.

clone size: .; D gene: TRBD2; J gene: TRBJ2-2; V gene: TRBV6-5; CDR3 protein: CASSLGEGMHGELFF; CDR3 DNA: TGTGCCAGCAGTTTGGGGGAGGGGATGCACGGGGAGCTGTTTTTT
clone size: few; D gene: .; J gene: TRBJ1-1; V gene: TRBV27; CDR3 protein: CASLKWGVGRTMNTEAFF; CDR3 DNA: TGTGCCAGCCTGAAATGGGGGGTAGGGAGGACGATGAACACTGAAGCTTTCTTT
clone size: once; D gene: TRBD1; J gene: TRBJ1-1; V gene: TRBV28; CDR3 protein: CASRMTGRNTEAFF; CDR3 DNA: TGTGCCAGCAGGATGACAGGGCGGAACACTGAAGCTTTCTTT
clone size: .; D gene: .; J gene: TRBJ2-5; V gene: TRBV7-6; CDR3 protein: CASSLRQKIQETQYF; CDR3 DNA: TGTGCCAGCAGCTTACGACAGAAGATACAAGAGACCCAGTACTTC
clone size: .; D gene: .; J gene: TRBJ1-1; V gene: TRBV27; CDR3 protein: CASSHQGPNTEAFF; CDR3 DNA: TGTGCCAGCAGTCACCAGGGTCCGAACACTGAAGCTTTCTTT
clone size: .; D gene: .; J gene: TRBJ2-5; V gene: TRBV27; CDR3 protein: CASKRNRNQETQYF; CDR3 DNA: TGTGCCAGCAAAAGGAACAGGAACCAAGAGACCCAGTACTTC
clone size: .; D gene: TRBD1; J gene: TRBJ1-4; V gene: TRBV11-2; CDR3 protein: CASSGRDRGLTNEKLFF; CDR3 DNA: TGTGCCAGCAGCGGACGGGACAGGGGGCTGACTAATGAAAAACTGTTTTTT
clone size: .; D gene: .; J gene: TRBJ1-1; V gene: TRBV6-5; CDR3 protein: CASTKRGADTEAFF; CDR3 DNA: TGTGCCAGCACCAAACGGGGAGCGGACACTGAAGCTTTCTTT
clone size: .; D gene: .; J gene: TRBJ1-1; V gene: TRBV15; CDR3 protein: CATSRVQEFDEAFF; CDR3 DNA: TGTGCCACCAGCAGAGTACAGGAATTTGATGAAGCTTTCTTT
clone size: .; D gene: .; J gene: TRBJ1-1; V gene: TRBV6-4; CDR3 protein: CASSLTEDTEAFF; CDR3 DNA: TGTGCCAGCAGTCTGACAGAAGATACTGAAGCTTTCTTT
clone size: once; D gene: TRBD1; J gene: TRBJ2-7; V gene: TRBV7-2; CDR3 protein: CASSSATGFNEQYF; CDR3 DNA: TGTGCCAGCAGCTCTGCGACAGGGTTTAACGAGCAGTACTTC
clone size: .; D gene: .; J gene: TRBJ2-1; V gene: TRBV6-2/TRBV6-3; CDR3 protein: CASSYILDEQFF; CDR3 DNA: TGTGCCAGCAGTTACATTCTAGATGAGCAGTTCTTC
clone size: .; D gene: .; J gene: TRBJ1-2; V gene: TRBV6-2/TRBV6-3; CDR3 protein: CASSSSQRHGYTF; CDR3 DNA: TGTGCCAGCAGTAGTTCACAGCGACATGGCTACACCTTC
clone size: .; D gene: TRBD2; J gene: TRBJ2-1; V gene: TRBV10-2; CDR3 protein: CASSVMGLAGNNEQFF; CDR3 DNA: TGCGCCAGCAGTGTAATGGGACTAGCGGGAAACAATGAGCAGTTCTTC
clone size: few; D gene: .; J gene: TRBJ1-3; V gene: TRBV6-6; CDR3 protein: CASSYSANLGGNTIYF; CDR3 DNA: TGTGCCAGCAGTTACTCGGCCAACCTAGGCGGAAACACCATATATTTT
clone size: .; D gene: .; J gene: TRBJ1-1; V gene: TRBV2; CDR3 protein: CASSAPDGQLNTEAFF; CDR3 DNA: TGTGCCAGCAGTGCGCCGGACGGCCAACTGAACACTGAAGCTTTCTTT
clone size: .; D gene: TRBD1; J gene: TRBJ2-3; V gene: TRBV10-3; CDR3 protein: CAISEDRGGPGF; CDR3 DNA: TGTGCCATCAGCGAGGACAGGGGCGGACCGGGTTTT